The sequence of this TCR beta chain was determined in a study of human T cells and chemical hapten exposure. V gave up 5 bases and J gave up 0 bases, with 8 bases separating them. The CDR3 sequence is 13 residues long. Germline V gene sequence: CDR1 SQVTM, CDR2 ANQGSEA. Individual cDNA molecules (in the library) carried attached unique molecular identifiers. TCRdb redid the calling of the RACE reads with MiXCR, one entry per CDR3 protein. The table includes over 85,000 distinct CDR3 sequences, over 10% detected once. In its sample, this clonotype was seen many times. Time point specified: patch test 1, 2 weeks after DPC sensitization. The treatment was: therapeutic diphenylcyclopropenone sensitization with weekly scalp DPC. Patients had alopecia, were aged 18 to 70, and were not pregnant.

The sample in question was whole blood, obtained in connection with sensitization to the hapten diphenylcyclopropenone (DPC). The sequence was collected from a woman in her thirties or forties with alopecia areata. Some clones in this sample may be carry-over from other donors' samples. This chain connects TRBV29-1 to TRBJ2-1, with D maybe TRBD2 (6 bases). The CDR3 nucleotides are TGCAGCGTTATGGGGGGCTCCTACAATGAGCAGTTCTTC. It yields the protein CSVMGGSYNEQFF.